The 3 T cell receptor beta chains reported below all come from one sample, sequenced in a study of human T cells and chemical hapten exposure. TCRdb reprocessed the RACE reads via MiXCR and lists one record per CDR3 protein. Among just under 60,000 distinct CDR3 sequences, around 12% were seen once, and the ten largest hold roughly 2.4%. The sample's time point: patch test 3, about 24 weeks after DPC sensitization. Documented treatment: therapeutic diphenylcyclopropenone sensitization with weekly scalp DPC. The sample in question was whole blood, obtained in connection with sensitization to the hapten diphenylcyclopropenone (DPC). Receptors were obtained from a man aged 30 to 45 with alopecia areata. Some clones in this sample may be carry-over from other donors' samples.

At least ten counts were recorded for this clonotype. The rearrangement joins TRBV5-1 to TRBJ1-1; tentative D call: TRBD1 (5 bases). Trimming stripped 7 bases from V and 0 bases from J, with 13 bases between. Germline V gene sequence: CDR1 SGHRS, CDR2 YFSETQ. This CDR3 spans 14 amino acids. The DNA for the CDR3 is TGCGCCAGCTTCCAGGGAGGAATGAACACTGAAGCTTTCTTT. It encodes CASFQGGMNTEAFF.

The V and J genes are TRBV4-1 and TRBJ2-3; D is uncertain. V lost 2 bases to trimming and J lost 3 bases, with 18 bases between them. Germline lookup yields CDR1 MGHRA and CDR2 YSYEKL. This CDR3 has 17 amino acids. CDR3 nucleotides: TGCGCCAGCAGCCAAAGGTCAGCGCGCCCCGAGACAGATACGCAGTATTTT. This translates into CASSQRSARPETDTQYF.

This clonotype was seen at least ten times. The chain carries TRBV6-2 or TRBV6-3 and TRBJ1-5, with D possibly matching TRBD1 (6 bases). The germline gives CDR1 MNHEY, CDR2 SVGEGT. CDR3 size: 15 residues. Trimming took off 4 bases at V and 0 bases at J, with 10 bases between the two ends. In DNA form, the CDR3 reads TGTGCCAGCAGTTCCTCACAGGGTAGCAATCAGCCCCAGCATTTT. Protein: CASSSSQGSNQPQHF.